The next 30 T cell receptor beta chains were all read from a single sample in a study of long-term antiretroviral therapy in people with HIV. With survey level as its setting, the immunoSEQ assay was v3.0. The data were produced by immunoSEQ multiplex PCR, yet TCRdb's version contains in-frame clones alone and is incomplete. The sample consists of around 37,000 clones, about 82% of them appearing once. Sample: unsorted PBMCs, taken roughly 3.3 years after starting antiretroviral therapy. Every receptor here comes from a man younger than 35 with HIV.

CDR3 sequence: CASRTGVTGELFF. In nucleotides, the CDR3 is TGTGCCAGCAGGACAGGGGTAACCGGGGAGCTGTTTTTT. The V and J genes are TRBV6-1 and TRBJ2-2; 8 positions agree with TRBD1. Germline V gene sequence: CDR1 MNHNS, CDR2 SASEGT. V shed 6 bases and J 5 bases; nucleotides not matched to a gene: 2. This CDR3 contains 13 residues.

The J gene is TRBJ2-5, the V gene TRBV5-5; D is perhaps TRBD1 (6 bases). The V gene lost 6 bases and the J gene lost 4 bases, with 16 bases spanning the gap. Germline CDR1 and CDR2: SGHKS and YYEKEE (reference sequence). The CDR3 consists of 14 residues. This CDR3 reads CASTISGQSETQYF. CDR3 DNA sequence: TGTGCCAGCACCATCTCCGGACAGTCAGAGACCCAGTACTTC.

This chain joins TRBV25-1 and TRBJ1-5, with D hard to call. Germline CDR1 reads MGHDK; CDR2 reads SYGVNS. This CDR3 region has 12 residues. V lost 6 bases to trimming and J lost 4 bases, with 7 bases between them. CDR3 DNA sequence: TGTGCCAGCAGCCTGGGTAATCAGCCCCAGCATTTT. This codes for CASSLGNQPQHF.

The V gene is TRBV9, the J gene TRBJ2-3; D uncertain. Trimming stripped 0 bases from V and 4 bases from J, with 9 bases between. CDR3 length: 14 amino acids. Germline V gene sequence: CDR1 SGDLS, CDR2 YYNGEE. CDR3 coding DNA: TGTGCCAGCAGCGTAGGTGTAGTACCAGATACGCAGTATTTT. Its protein product is CASSVGVVPDTQYF.

This chain joins TRBV5-1 and TRBJ1-2; D possibly corresponds to TRBD1 (6 bases). V lost 2 bases and J 2 bases, leaving 16 bases between the germline ends. In germline, CDR1 is SGHRS, CDR2 YFSETQ. The CDR3 length is 16 residues. The CDR3 loop is CASSFLLTGANYGYTF. DNA of the CDR3: TGCGCCAGCAGCTTCCTCTTGACAGGCGCAAACTATGGCTACACCTTC.

The chain carries TRBV5-6 and TRBJ2-7; 11 positions agree with TRBD1. The CDR3 loop spans 15 amino acids. With 3 bases clipped from V and 2 bases from J, the junction kept 4 bases outside the gene matches. CDR1 and CDR2 from the germline V gene are SGHDT and YYEEEE. The CDR3 nucleotides read TGTGCCAGCAGCTCCCCGGGACAGGGGGCCTACGAGCAGTACTTC. This encodes CASSSPGQGAYEQYF.

This clone was detected once. V gene TRBV7-2 combines with J gene TRBJ1-3; no definite D call. Trimming shortened V by 0 bases and J by 2 bases, and 11 bases separated the two germline ends. Germline assignment: CDR1 SGHTA and CDR2 FQGNSA. CDR3 length equals 16 residues. CDR3 amino acids: CASSLAPRVTGNTIYF. CDR3 DNA: TGTGCCAGCAGCTTAGCGCCAAGGGTCACTGGAAACACCATATATTTT.

The J gene is TRBJ1-1, the V gene TRBV5-1; 10 bases match TRBD1. Germline V lookup: CDR1 SGHRS, CDR2 YFSETQ. V lost 7 bases to trimming and J lost 0 bases; unmatched junction nucleotides: 9. This CDR3 is built from 16 residues. The CDR3 loop reads CASYPRDRGLNTEAFF. DNA of the CDR3: TGCGCCAGCTACCCCCGGGACAGGGGTCTGAACACTGAAGCTTTCTTT.

The chain couples TRBV7-8 to TRBJ2-4, with 12 bases that match TRBD2. V dropped 4 bases and J dropped 2; count of bases not matched to a gene: 6. The CDR3 runs to 17 residues. Germline loops: CDR1 SGHVS, CDR2 FQNEAQ. The chain's CDR3 is CASSSPSGRGTKNIQYF. Here the CDR3 DNA reads TGTGCCAGCAGCTCGCCTAGCGGGAGGGGGACCAAAAACATTCAGTACTTC.

The chain links TRBV5-6 to TRBJ2-3, with D perhaps being TRBD1 or TRBD2 (5 bases each). Germline V gives CDR1 SGHDT, CDR2 YYEEEE. The CDR3 has 14 amino acids. V lost 3 bases, J lost 6 bases, and 14 bases lay in between. Here the CDR3 reads CASSSGRWGDTQYF. The CDR3 bases are TGTGCCAGCAGCTCCGGACGGTGGGGGGATACGCAGTATTTT.

In its sample, this clone was seen a few times. The chain carries TRBV6-5 and TRBJ1-3; the D is unclear. Germline V gene sequence: CDR1 MNHEY, CDR2 SVGAGI. This CDR3 contains 16 residues. The V gene lost 2 bases and the J gene lost 3 bases, with 14 bases spanning the gap. The DNA for the CDR3 is TGTGCCAGCAGTTACAATAAGTTCTCAGGTGGAAACACCATATATTTT. It is translated as CASSYNKFSGGNTIYF.

V is TRBV9 and J is TRBJ2-3, with 9 bases fitting TRBD1. The CDR3 contains 18 residues. With 0 bases clipped from V and 1 base from J, the junction kept 9 bases outside the gene matches. The germline V gene has CDR1 SGDLS and CDR2 YYNGEE. The CDR3 bases are TGTGCCAGCAGCGTAGGGCACAGGGGGCTCGGGGGCACAGATACGCAGTATTTT. Protein product: CASSVGHRGLGGTDTQYF.

This chain connects TRBV7-6 to TRBJ2-7; TRBD2 might be the D (5 bases). The ends were cut back, 5 bases at V and 1 base at J, with 12 bases in the middle. Germline values: CDR1 SGHVS, CDR2 FNYEAQ. This CDR3 is 14 amino acids long. CDR3: CASSHPGLSYEQYF. As DNA, the CDR3 is TGTGCCAGCAGCCATCCGGGATTGTCCTACGAGCAGTACTTC.

The chain links TRBV18 to TRBJ1-1; D might be TRBD1 (5 bases). With 2 bases removed from V and 0 bases from J, the gap between germline ends came to 10 bases. The germline V gene encodes CDR1 KGHSH and CDR2 LQKENI. This CDR3 has 15 amino acids. CDR3 in DNA: TGTGCCAGCTCACCAATCAGGGAAGTGAACACTGAAGCTTTCTTT. Encoded protein: CASSPIREVNTEAFF.

The chain employs TRBV10-1 and TRBJ2-7; D is uncertain. CDR1 is WNHNN, CDR2 SYGVQD, per germline (reference sequence). The V gene lost 10 bases and the J gene lost 4 bases, with 11 bases spanning the gap. The CDR3 is made up of 11 amino acids. The CDR3 region is CAIPRFYEQYF. CDR3 coding DNA: TGCGCCATCCCCCGATTTTACGAGCAGTACTTC.

This sequence joins TRBV2 and TRBJ2-3; D ambiguous. Between the trimmed V and J ends, which lost 3 bases and 0 bases, there was a span of 10 bases. CDR1 SNHLY and CDR2 FYNNEI come from the germline V gene. The length of the CDR3 is 15 residues. The CDR3 reads CASSDSYPSTDTQYF. DNA for the CDR3: TGTGCCAGCAGTGATTCTTACCCTAGCACAGATACGCAGTATTTT. Full variable domain (remainder filled in from reference TRBV2 and TRBJ2-3): EPEVTQTPSHQVTQMGQEVILRCVPISNHLYFYWYRQILGQKVEFLVSFYNNEISEKSEIFDDQFSVERPDGSNFTLKIRSTKLEDSAMYFCASSDSYPSTDTQYFGPGTRLTVL.

The chain has TRBV18 and TRBJ1-2; no clear D. Germline CDR1 reads KGHSH; CDR2 reads LQKENI. The CDR3 extends over 16 amino acids. Trimming pared 3 bases from V and 2 bases from J, leaving 16 bases between. CDR3 in amino acids: CASSPQPSFGNYGYTF. The CDR3 bases are TGTGCCAGCTCACCGCAGCCCAGTTTCGGAAACTATGGCTACACCTTC.

This clone was found once. This chain connects TRBV19 to TRBJ1-1, with D tentatively TRBD1 (6 bases). Trimming pared 3 bases from V and 3 bases from J, leaving 17 bases between. Germline V gene sequence: CDR1 LNHDA, CDR2 SQIVND (reference sequence). The CDR3 is 16 amino acids. CDR3 loop: CASSIEAGGRDTEAFF. The CDR3 bases are TGTGCCAGTAGTATTGAGGCCGGGGGGCGCGACACTGAAGCTTTCTTT.

The chain carries TRBV18 and TRBJ1-2; perhaps TRBD1 as D (5 bases). Germline loops: CDR1 KGHSH, CDR2 LQKENI. Trimming removed 6 bases from V and 4 bases from J, with 9 bases in between. This CDR3 comprises 12 residues. The CDR3 sequence is CASSGDVYGYTF. For the CDR3, the DNA is TGTGCCAGCTCCGGGGACGTCTATGGCTACACCTTC.

The V call is TRBV6-1, the J call TRBJ1-5; tentatively, D is TRBD1 (5 bases). Trimming removed 10 bases at V and 6 bases at J, with 16 bases between. CDR3 length: 13 residues. Looked up from germline, CDR1 is MNHNS and CDR2 is SASEGT. CDR3 loop: CATEGQGGQPQHF. CDR3 nucleotides: TGTGCCACGGAAGGCCAGGGAGGTCAGCCCCAGCATTTT.

The chain joins TRBV19 to TRBJ1-5, with D possibly TRBD1 on 5 matching bases. Germline V gene sequence: CDR1 LNHDA, CDR2 SQIVND (reference sequence). The CDR3 loop spans 15 amino acids. Trimming took 3 bases from V and 6 from J, leaving 15 bases between them. CDR3 DNA: TGTGCCAGTAGTATCGGATTCGGGGCGGGTCAGCCCCAGCATTTT. It yields the protein CASSIGFGAGQPQHF.

This chain uses TRBV5-6 with TRBJ2-7; 11 nucleotides match TRBD1. The V gene end was trimmed by 0 bases and the J gene end by 2 bases; junction bases not matched to a gene: 4. CDR1 and CDR2 (germline): SGHDT, YYEEEE. The CDR3 spans 16 residues. The chain's CDR3 is CASSLVSGQGAYEQYF. CDR3 nucleotide sequence: TGTGCCAGCAGCTTGGTGTCGGGACAGGGGGCCTACGAGCAGTACTTC.

V usage is TRBV28 and J usage is TRBJ2-3, with 7 bases aligning to TRBD2. CDR1 and CDR2 from the germline V gene are MDHEN and SYDVKM. This CDR3 region has 15 residues. V dropped 6 bases and J dropped 0; count of bases not matched to a gene: 6. CDR3 sequence reads: CASRGGESSTDTQYF. The CDR3 DNA is TGTGCCAGCAGGGGGGGGGAATCTAGCACAGATACGCAGTATTTT.

The V gene is TRBV6-5, the J gene TRBJ2-3; perhaps TRBD2 as D (5 bases). The CDR3 covers 16 residues. The germline V and J ends were trimmed by 0 bases and 5 bases, with 15 bases remaining between them. Germline V gene lookup returns CDR1 MNHEY and CDR2 SVGAGI. Here the CDR3 DNA reads TGTGCCAGCAGTTACTCAATTTTGAGGGTTGGAGATACGCAGTATTTT. Translation gives CASSYSILRVGDTQYF.

The rearrangement uses TRBV5-1 and TRBJ1-2; D is ambiguous. The V end was cut by 0 bases, the J end by 1 base, with 4 bases between. The CDR3 extends over 13 amino acids. CDR1 and CDR2 from the germline V gene are SGHRS and YFSETQ. CDR3 nucleotides: TGCGCCAGCAGCTTGGAGGTTAACTATGGCTACACCTTC. It codes for CASSLEVNYGYTF.

The V gene is TRBV7-9, the J gene TRBJ1-5; D is uncertain. Trimming removed 5 bases from V and 1 base from J, with 3 bases in between. CDR1 and CDR2 (germline): SEHNR, FQNEAQ (reference sequence). CDR3 length: 12 residues. The CDR3 loop reads CASSQSNQPQHF. The CDR3 nucleotides are TGTGCCAGCAGCCAAAGCAATCAGCCCCAGCATTTT.

The gene calls are TRBV10-1 and TRBJ1-3, with 9 bases aligning to TRBD1. Germline V gene sequence: CDR1 WNHNN, CDR2 SYGVQD (reference sequence). The J segment lost 1 base and the V segment lost 7 bases, leaving 17 bases of the junction unmatched. This CDR3 contains 19 residues. As DNA, the CDR3 is TGCGCCAGCACTTCTCGGGACAGGGAGTTCTCAACATCTGGAAACACCATATATTTT. This translates into CASTSRDREFSTSGNTIYF.

The chain employs TRBV14 and TRBJ2-1; D remains ambiguous. V was clipped by 0 bases and J by 7 bases, with 10 bases between them. This CDR3 is built from 14 residues. Per the germline V gene, CDR1 is SGHDN and CDR2 is FVKESK. Here the CDR3 reads CASSQEARRNEQFF. The CDR3 nucleotides are TGTGCCAGCAGCCAAGAGGCCAGAAGGAATGAGCAGTTCTTC.

The chain has TRBV28 and TRBJ2-1; 10 bases are a match to TRBD2. The germline V gene encodes CDR1 MDHEN and CDR2 SYDVKM. V gave up 8 bases and J gave up 7 bases; unmatched junction bases: 14. The CDR3 consists of 16 residues. The CDR3 is CASQSRGASGRNEQFF. CDR3 DNA: TGTGCCAGCCAATCAAGGGGGGCTAGCGGGAGAAATGAGCAGTTCTTC.

This chain connects TRBV4-1 to TRBJ2-7, with D maybe TRBD1 (6 bases). The CDR3 extends over 15 amino acids. Germline loops: CDR1 MGHRA, CDR2 YSYEKL. The germline V and J ends were trimmed by 1 base and 2 bases, with 12 bases remaining between them. CDR3 loop: CASSQARTATYEQYF. In DNA, the CDR3 is TGCGCCAGCAGCCAAGCGAGGACAGCAACCTACGAGCAGTACTTC.